Listed below are T cell receptor beta chains from one sample, sequenced in a study of CD8 T cells in ankylosing spondylitis. TCRdb processed the 5' RACE reads anew with MiXCR; each CDR3 protein has one entry. The sample comprises 500,000 to 550,000 distinct CDR3 sequences, approximately 11% of which are singletons, and 6.8% rests with the top ten. The sequenced sample consisted of blood, either unsorted or a sorted T cell fraction (not recorded which). The receptors originated from a male donor with ankylosing spondylitis. CDR3s include the opening cysteine and the closing phenylalanine or tryptophan. D genes are given only for firm matches.

CDR3aa: CASSQEGTGTNQPQHF; d_gene: TRBD1; v_gene: TRBV4-1
CDR3aa: CSARVDTQYF; d_gene: NA; v_gene: TRBV20-1
CDR3aa: CATSLAGATTQETQYF; d_gene: TRBD2; v_gene: TRBV24-1
CDR3aa: CASSFFGTGGTGELFF; d_gene: TRBD1; v_gene: TRBV5-1
CDR3aa: CASPPGGTDTQYF; d_gene: TRBD2; v_gene: TRBV6-1
CDR3aa: CSARWGGSNQPQHF; d_gene: NA; v_gene: TRBV20-1
CDR3aa: CASSPTGISSYEQYF; d_gene: NA; v_gene: TRBV12-3/TRBV12-4
CDR3aa: CASSPGLAGGSSYNEQFF; d_gene: TRBD2; v_gene: TRBV5-1
CDR3aa: CASSPSAGVVNEQFF; d_gene: TRBD2; v_gene: TRBV7-2
CDR3aa: CASSQERLSSYNEQFF; d_gene: NA; v_gene: TRBV3-1
CDR3aa: CSAPGSGGAGELFF; d_gene: TRBD2; v_gene: TRBV20-1
CDR3aa: CASSHPRYTGELFF; d_gene: NA; v_gene: TRBV4-1
CDR3aa: CASSPQGPETQYF; d_gene: TRBD1; v_gene: TRBV12-3/TRBV12-4
CDR3aa: CASSLAQGFDQPQHF; d_gene: NA; v_gene: TRBV7-2
CDR3aa: CASSRDRGDTEAFF; d_gene: TRBD1; v_gene: TRBV18
CDR3aa: CASSLEESRDTQYF; d_gene: NA; v_gene: TRBV7-9
CDR3aa: CASSSTFDRTSYEQYF; d_gene: NA; v_gene: TRBV7-8
CDR3aa: CASTDRDGSYEQYF; d_gene: NA; v_gene: TRBV28
CDR3aa: CASSFSGRETEAFF; d_gene: NA; v_gene: TRBV5-1
CDR3aa: CASHRSTSYNEQFF; d_gene: NA; v_gene: TRBV27
CDR3aa: CASSPLAGAGGELFF; d_gene: TRBD2; v_gene: TRBV3-1
CDR3aa: CASTAHQTGELFF; d_gene: NA; v_gene: TRBV12-3/TRBV12-4
CDR3aa: CASTLPGPIETQYF; d_gene: NA; v_gene: TRBV28
CDR3aa: CASSQDGWGRGSYNSPLHF; d_gene: NA; v_gene: TRBV4-2
CDR3aa: CASSLSGPFDGGSYNEQFF; d_gene: NA; v_gene: TRBV5-1
CDR3aa: CASSLTGTANNYGYTF; d_gene: TRBD1; v_gene: TRBV5-1
CDR3aa: CASSLVGRGDRETDTQYF; d_gene: TRBD1; v_gene: TRBV11-2
CDR3aa: CASRLVGGRGAGELFF; d_gene: TRBD2; v_gene: TRBV4-1
CDR3aa: CASSRDFPDTQYF; d_gene: NA; v_gene: TRBV5-1
CDR3aa: CASSFREDTEAFF; d_gene: NA; v_gene: TRBV12-3/TRBV12-4
CDR3aa: CATSIGGSHEQYF; d_gene: NA; v_gene: TRBV15